This TCR beta chain was sequenced for a study of T cell repertoires in cytomegalovirus infection (dated by TCRdb to between 2018 and 2021). Background on the whole study: Peptide stimulations targeted recently identified HLA-C-restricted CMV epitopes, whose presentation resists viral immunomodulation, together with well-studied HLA-B-restricted epitopes. The HLA type of each donor mattered for the analysis, because public TCR beta signatures pointed to carriage of CMV infection along with the matching HLA type.

Concerning this clonotype itself: Its antigen is currently not known. The record has no base qualities; no much larger clone is one base away.

General conclusions and limits of the study: Carriers of CMV infection plus the relevant HLA type were discriminated by the cumulative frequency of public TCR beta family members in the study cohort and in an independent approximately 350-donor cohort. The ex vivo response was dominated by HLA-C-restricted CMV-specific TCR beta clonotypes, and the single most frequent clonotype in two of eight donors was supplied by these HLA-C-restricted clonotypes.

CDR1 and CDR2, looked up from the germline V gene, are LGHNA and YNFKEQ. V loses 2 bases of germline sequence and J loses 0 bases, and the interval between the two ends is 16 bases. From its cysteine to its phenylalanine, the CDR3 spans 17 amino acids. Here the CDR3 DNA is all that survives: 51 bases in frame from base 1. Sample treatment or condition, as interpreted from the label and publication: in vitro stimulation with specific CMV peptide epitopes to enrich CMV-specific T cells. The sequencer listed for this sample is Illumina HiSeq 1500. TCRdb reprocessed the public reads (quality trimming at Q25 with fastp, clone calling with MiXCR) and kept in-frame beta chains. Under each unique CDR3 protein, matching rows form one entry showing the most common genes and DNA. This sample lists around 900,000 distinct CDR3 sequences; approximately 31% were detected once. The top ten clones comprise 11% to 15% of the sample.

This receptor was taken from a human donor in good health (CMV status not recorded). Some clones in this sample may be carry-over from other donors' samples. The sample was cultured CD8+ T cells from PBMCs, taken from culture after CMV antigen stimulation. Here the chain combines TRBV4-2 and TRBJ1-1, with the D gene uncertain. For the CDR3, the sequence is CASSQTVEGGMNTEAFF. The nucleotide sequence is given as TGTGCCAGCAGCCAAACCGTCGAGGGCGGGATGAACACTGAAGCTTTCTTT.